The T cell receptor (beta chain) described here comes from a study of beta chain features in type 1 diabetes. Overall study findings and caveats: Lower insertion and higher deletion counts appeared at VDJ junctions in type 1 diabetes patients. Short templates might get an advantage during PCR, and this would be equal in patients and controls. Sequencing from cDNA could over-represent high-TCR-expressing cells. Across all four CD4+ subsets, people with type 1 diabetes showed modestly shorter TCRB CDR3s.

Details on this clone: Its antigen remains unidentified.

Looked up from germline, CDR1 is SGHRS and CDR2 is YFSETQ. The CDR3 extends over 15 amino acids. The V gene end was trimmed by 0 bases and the J gene end by 3 bases; junction bases not matched to a gene: 5. Reverse transcribing all isolated RNA meant expressed TCRB transcripts were sequenced. Using immunoSEQ multiplex PCR, the repertoire was profiled, and TCRdb retains in-frame clones only, with some absent. The data show under 300,000 clones, 11% to 15% seen once. Sample: naive CD4+ T cells from blood. The sequence came from a man aged 25 to 45 with type 1 diabetes. The V call is TRBV5-1, the J call TRBJ2-7, with 8 bases identical to TRBD1. The CDR3 region is CASSLGTGRRYEQYF. The CDR3 coding sequence is TGCGCCAGCAGCTTGGGGACAGGGAGACGCTACGAGCAGTACTTC.